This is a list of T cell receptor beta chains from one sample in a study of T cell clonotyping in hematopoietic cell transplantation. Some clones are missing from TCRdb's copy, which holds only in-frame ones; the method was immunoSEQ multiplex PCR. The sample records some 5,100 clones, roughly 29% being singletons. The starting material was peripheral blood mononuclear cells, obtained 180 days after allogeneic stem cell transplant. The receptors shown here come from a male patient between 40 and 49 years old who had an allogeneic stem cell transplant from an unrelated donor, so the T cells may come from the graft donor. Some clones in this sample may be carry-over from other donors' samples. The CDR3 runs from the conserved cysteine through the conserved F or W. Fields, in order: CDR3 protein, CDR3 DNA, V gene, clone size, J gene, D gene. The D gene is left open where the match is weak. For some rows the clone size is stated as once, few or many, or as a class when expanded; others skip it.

CDR3aa: CAWRDLGSSYEQYF
CDR3nt: TGTGCCTGGAGGGACCTGGGGAGCTCCTACGAGCAGTACTTC
v_gene: TRBV30
abundance: NA
j_gene: TRBJ2-7
d_gene: NA

CDR3aa: CASSQGLASYEQYF
CDR3nt: TGTGCCAGCAGCCAGGGACTAGCCTCCTACGAGCAGTACTTC
v_gene: TRBV7-2
abundance: NA
j_gene: TRBJ2-7
d_gene: TRBD2

CDR3aa: CASSHPPGSSYEQYF
CDR3nt: TGTGCCAGCAGCCACCCGCCTGGCAGCTCCTACGAGCAGTACTTC
v_gene: TRBV7-2
abundance: NA
j_gene: TRBJ2-7
d_gene: NA

CDR3aa: CASHSAHSGYTF
CDR3nt: TGTGCCAGCCACAGCGCACATTCTGGCTACACCTTC
v_gene: TRBV27
abundance: few
j_gene: TRBJ1-2
d_gene: NA

CDR3aa: CASSPRRLLGFHSYEQYF
CDR3nt: TGTGCCAGTAGTCCACGTCGACTCCTGGGGTTTCACTCCTACGAGCAGTACTTC
v_gene: TRBV19
abundance: NA
j_gene: TRBJ2-7
d_gene: NA

CDR3aa: CASSYSNTGIDQPQHF
CDR3nt: TGTGCCAGCAGTTACTCGAACACAGGGATAGATCAGCCCCAGCATTTT
v_gene: TRBV6-5
abundance: medium-sized
j_gene: TRBJ1-5
d_gene: NA

CDR3aa: CAWSVPFKDQETQYF
CDR3nt: TGTGCCTGGAGTGTACCTTTTAAAGACCAAGAGACCCAGTACTTC
v_gene: TRBV30
abundance: NA
j_gene: TRBJ2-5
d_gene: NA

CDR3aa: CASSPRGGSTAYEQYF
CDR3nt: TGTGCCAGCAGCCCAAGGGGAGGGAGTACTGCCTACGAGCAGTACTTC
v_gene: TRBV28
abundance: few
j_gene: TRBJ2-7
d_gene: TRBD2

CDR3aa: CAWSGVGPAYGYTF
CDR3nt: TGTGCCTGGAGTGGAGTCGGACCCGCGTATGGCTACACCTTC
v_gene: TRBV30
abundance: few
j_gene: TRBJ1-2
d_gene: NA

CDR3aa: CASSASEVQPQHF
CDR3nt: TGTGCCAGCAGCGCCTCAGAGGTTCAGCCCCAGCATTTT
v_gene: TRBV7-9
abundance: few
j_gene: TRBJ1-5
d_gene: NA

CDR3aa: CATSSTNRENYGYTF
CDR3nt: TGTGCCACCAGCAGTACTAACAGGGAGAACTATGGCTACACCTTC
v_gene: TRBV15
abundance: few
j_gene: TRBJ1-2
d_gene: NA

CDR3aa: CSVRTYEEQFF
CDR3nt: TGCAGCGTACGGACGTATGAAGAGCAGTTCTTC
v_gene: TRBV29-1
abundance: once
j_gene: TRBJ2-1
d_gene: NA

CDR3aa: CAWSVQMSAAGANVLTF
CDR3nt: TGTGCCTGGAGTGTACAGATGTCAGCGGCCGGGGCCAACGTCCTGACTTTC
v_gene: TRBV30
abundance: few
j_gene: TRBJ2-6
d_gene: NA

CDR3aa: CASSSSIQAGYTF
CDR3nt: TGTGCCAGCAGTTCATCGATACAGGCTGGCTACACCTTC
v_gene: TRBV27
abundance: NA
j_gene: TRBJ1-2
d_gene: NA

CDR3aa: CAWSGGRADTQYF
CDR3nt: TGTGCCTGGTCGGGGGGCAGGGCAGATACGCAGTATTTT
v_gene: TRBV30
abundance: NA
j_gene: TRBJ2-3
d_gene: NA

CDR3aa: CAWSTGQGGEKLFF
CDR3nt: TGTGCCTGGAGTACAGGACAGGGTGGCGAAAAACTGTTTTTT
v_gene: TRBV30
abundance: NA
j_gene: TRBJ1-4
d_gene: TRBD1

CDR3aa: CASSGVPVGGIQYF
CDR3nt: TGTGCCAGCAGTGGGGTTCCAGTCGGGGGCATTCAGTACTTC
v_gene: TRBV25-1
abundance: NA
j_gene: TRBJ2-4
d_gene: NA

CDR3aa: CASSEGLRLGQPQHF
CDR3nt: TGTGCCAGCAGTGAGGGGTTACGGTTAGGTCAGCCCCAGCATTTT
v_gene: TRBV2
abundance: NA
j_gene: TRBJ1-5
d_gene: NA

CDR3aa: CASSFGSGNTEAFF
CDR3nt: TGCGCCAGCAGTTTCGGGAGCGGTAACACTGAAGCTTTCTTT
v_gene: TRBV5-1
abundance: few
j_gene: TRBJ1-1
d_gene: NA

CDR3aa: CASSQATRDSYEQYF
CDR3nt: TGCGCCAGCAGCCAAGCTACCAGAGACAGTTACGAGCAGTACTTC
v_gene: TRBV4-1
abundance: NA
j_gene: TRBJ2-7
d_gene: NA

CDR3aa: CASSALATGAVETQYF
CDR3nt: TGTGCCAGCAGTGCCTTAGCGACAGGGGCCGTGGAGACCCAGTACTTC
v_gene: TRBV27
abundance: NA
j_gene: TRBJ2-5
d_gene: TRBD1

CDR3aa: CASIGHFSSGYTF
CDR3nt: TGTGCCAGCATAGGACATTTCTCCTCTGGCTACACCTTC
v_gene: TRBV6-5
abundance: NA
j_gene: TRBJ1-2
d_gene: NA

CDR3aa: CASSTTGTDTQYF
CDR3nt: TGTGCCAGTAGTACAACAGGGACAGATACGCAGTATTTT
v_gene: TRBV19
abundance: NA
j_gene: TRBJ2-3
d_gene: NA

CDR3aa: CASSRGNDQPQHF
CDR3nt: TGCGCCAGCAGCCGGGGGAACGATCAGCCCCAGCATTTT
v_gene: TRBV4-1
abundance: NA
j_gene: TRBJ1-5
d_gene: NA

CDR3aa: CASSPTHYEQYF
CDR3nt: TGTGCCAGCAGCCCGACCCACTACGAGCAGTACTTC
v_gene: TRBV7-9
abundance: NA
j_gene: TRBJ2-7
d_gene: NA

CDR3aa: CASSSDRGLTEAFF
CDR3nt: TGTGCCAGCAGCTCGGACAGGGGGCTCACTGAAGCTTTCTTT
v_gene: TRBV5-4
abundance: NA
j_gene: TRBJ1-1
d_gene: TRBD1

CDR3aa: CASSPFGGFEAFF
CDR3nt: TGTGCCAGCAGCCCCTTTGGGGGTTTTGAAGCTTTCTTT
v_gene: TRBV9
abundance: few
j_gene: TRBJ1-1
d_gene: NA

CDR3aa: CASSLQAANYGYTF
CDR3nt: TGTGCCAGCAGCCTCCAGGCGGCTAACTATGGCTACACCTTC
v_gene: TRBV6-5
abundance: few
j_gene: TRBJ1-2
d_gene: NA

CDR3aa: CASSYESSTDTQYF
CDR3nt: TGTGCCAGCAGTTACGAGTCCAGCACAGATACGCAGTATTTT
v_gene: TRBV6-5
abundance: NA
j_gene: TRBJ2-3
d_gene: NA

CDR3aa: CASTPGKVNTEAFF
CDR3nt: TGTGCCAGCACCCCAGGGAAGGTGAACACTGAAGCTTTCTTT
v_gene: TRBV7-2
abundance: few
j_gene: TRBJ1-1
d_gene: NA

CDR3aa: CAWSPGGLQETQYF
CDR3nt: TGTGCCTGGAGTCCTGGGGGGCTCCAAGAGACCCAGTACTTC
v_gene: TRBV30
abundance: few
j_gene: TRBJ2-5
d_gene: NA

CDR3aa: CSVEVLGRATEEETQYF
CDR3nt: TGCAGCGTTGAAGTCTTGGGCAGGGCCACGGAAGAAGAGACCCAGTACTTC
v_gene: TRBV29-1
abundance: once
j_gene: TRBJ2-5
d_gene: NA